These 8 T cell receptor beta chains came from one sample sequenced in a study of blood T cell repertoires in COVID-19. Using immunoSEQ multiplex PCR, the repertoire was profiled, and TCRdb retains in-frame clones only, with some absent. The data contain over 90,000 clones, about four fifths of them singletons. The specimen sequenced was peripheral blood. Receptors originate from an elderly man with COVID-19, enrolled during active disease.

V gene TRBV4-1 combines with J gene TRBJ1-6, with a possible D match to TRBD1 (5 bases). Between the trimmed V and J ends, which lost 0 bases and 10 bases, there was a span of 13 bases. The CDR3 contains 15 residues. Germline V gene data show CDR1 as MGHRA and CDR2 as YSYEKL. CDR3 in amino acids: CASSQDVAGLSPLHF. CDR3 nucleotides: TGCGCCAGCAGCCAAGATGTCGCAGGGCTCTCACCCCTCCACTTT.

The chain couples TRBV10-1 to TRBJ2-1; TRBD1 might be the D (6 bases). Looked up from germline, CDR1 is WNHNN and CDR2 is SYGVQD (reference sequence). V lost 6 bases and J lost 4, with 10 bases in between. The CDR3 spans 13 residues. The CDR3 reads CASSPGQYNEQFF. The CDR3 bases are TGCGCCAGCAGCCCGGGACAATACAATGAGCAGTTCTTC.

The chain links TRBV5-1 to TRBJ2-2, with 8 nucleotides matching TRBD1. This CDR3 comprises 15 residues. Germline values: CDR1 SGHRS, CDR2 YFSETQ. J was trimmed by 4 bases and V by 4 bases; bases with no gene match: 6. CDR3 sequence: CASSNGQGGTGELFF. In nucleotides, the CDR3 is TGCGCCAGCAGCAATGGACAGGGAGGCACCGGGGAGCTGTTTTTT.

This chain uses TRBV7-2 with TRBJ1-1; no definite D call. CDR1 SGHTA and CDR2 FQGNSA come from the germline V gene. The CDR3 consists of 15 residues. Deletions cut 3 bases from V and 1 base from J, with 12 bases between. The CDR3 here is CASSFIPGANTEAFF. The CDR3 nucleotides are TGTGCCAGCAGCTTCATTCCAGGCGCGAACACTGAAGCTTTCTTT.

The chain links TRBV12-3 or TRBV12-4 to TRBJ1-1; TRBD1 might be the D (6 bases). This CDR3 has 12 amino acids. With 3 bases removed from V and 5 bases from J, the gap between germline ends came to 7 bases. The CDR3 is CASSFTGTEAFF. CDR3 sequence (DNA): TGTGCCAGCAGTTTTACAGGGACTGAAGCTTTCTTT.

The chain recombines TRBV20-1 with TRBJ2-7; D is undetermined. CDR3 length: 9 amino acids. Germline assignment: CDR1 DFQATT and CDR2 SNEGSKA (reference sequence). The ends were cut back, 4 bases at V and 4 bases at J, with 2 bases in the middle. CDR3 coding DNA: TGCAGTGCTACTTACGAGCAGTACTTC. Encoded protein: CSATYEQYF.

The rearrangement uses TRBV24-1 and TRBJ1-1; 10 bases fit TRBD1. After removal of 8 bases from V and 11 bases from J, the junction contained 7 bases not matched to a gene. The CDR3 loop spans 12 amino acids. Per germline, CDR1 KGHDR and CDR2 SFDVKD. This CDR3 is CATNGGTGDAFF. The CDR3 DNA follows: TGTGCCACCAACGGCGGGACAGGGGATGCTTTCTTT.

On this clone itself: Different DNA sequences within this sample yield the same CDR3. This chain links TRBV15 with TRBJ2-5; TRBD2 agrees at 10 bases. Germline trimming cut 0 bases from V and 8 bases from J; bases unmatched to any gene: 6. Germline CDR1 LNHNV, CDR2 YYDKDF (reference sequence). CDR3 length: 15 amino acids. The CDR3 region is CATSRELAGMETQYF. As DNA, the CDR3 is TGTGCCACCAGCAGAGAACTAGCGGGGATGGAAACCCAGTACTTC.